Each of the 10 T cell receptor beta chains below was sequenced from the same sample in a study of blood T cell repertoires in COVID-19. The repertoire was sequenced with immunoSEQ multiplex PCR; TCRdb's copy has only in-frame clones and lacks some. The sample records 650,000 to 800,000 clones, about 87% being singletons. The specimen was peripheral blood. These receptors all stem from a woman aged 18-35 years with acute or convalescent COVID-19.

V gene TRBV10-3 combines with J gene TRBJ2-1, with 7 bases fitting TRBD2. The CDR3 has 14 amino acids. Germline CDR1 is ENHRY and CDR2 is SYGVKD. Trimming took 6 bases from V and 9 from J; bases not matched to a gene: 11. The CDR3 DNA is TGTGCCATCAGGGGGACTACCCCCCGCAGTGAGCAGTTCTTC. The encoded protein is CAIRGTTPRSEQFF.

Comments on this clone: Since no conserved phenylalanine or tryptophan closes the CDR3, a read error is the likely cause. The DNA is left out, because the CDR3 cannot be placed on it with certainty; the CDR3 is given as TCRdb lists it. The rearrangement links TRBV5-6 to TRBJ2-7; the D call of TRBD1 is as the table states it, not checked on the DNA. Ends included, the CDR3 has 11 residues. The V gene's germline CDR1 is SGHDT and CDR2 YYEEEE. CDR3 protein: CASSPRDRDGP.

The chain links TRBV6-5 to TRBJ1-1; weak D call: TRBD1 (5 bases). The CDR3 totals 16 residues. Trimming left V 0 bases short and J 1 base short, with 12 bases between. Germline V gene sequence: CDR1 MNHEY, CDR2 SVGAGI. DNA of the CDR3: TGTGCCAGCAGTTACTCGCTGGCCAGGGCGAACACTGAAGCTTTCTTT. Its translation is CASSYSLARANTEAFF.

V and J are TRBV19 and TRBJ2-7, with TRBD2 as a possible D gene (5 bases). The CDR3 has 14 residues. Trimming cost V 7 bases and J 1 base, with 14 bases left between them. Germline CDR1 is LNHDA and CDR2 is SQIVND (reference sequence). This CDR3 is CASNPGSNSYEQYF. CDR3 in DNA: TGTGCCAGTAACCCGGGGTCAAATTCCTACGAGCAGTACTTC.

This chain links TRBV10-3 with TRBJ1-3; weak D call: TRBD1 (6 bases). There are 14 residues in the CDR3. Germline V gives CDR1 ENHRY, CDR2 SYGVKD. With 5 bases removed from V and 1 base from J, the gap between germline ends came to 9 bases. CDR3 sequence: CAISQQGSGNTIYF. The CDR3 nucleotides are TGTGCCATCAGTCAACAGGGATCTGGAAACACCATATATTTT.

The V call is TRBV19, the J call TRBJ2-1, with 9 bases identical to TRBD2. Germline-derived CDR1 and CDR2 are LNHDA and SQIVND (reference sequence). J was trimmed by 0 bases and V by 10 bases; bases with no gene match: 13. The CDR3 consists of 17 residues. CDR3 protein: CANSSSGAKSSYNEQFF. CDR3 bases: TGTGCCAACTCATCTAGCGGGGCTAAGAGCTCCTACAATGAGCAGTTCTTC.

In this sample, this clone turned up a few times. J is TRBJ2-1 and V is TRBV10-3; 8 positions agree with TRBD2. Germline V gene sequence: CDR1 ENHRY, CDR2 SYGVKD. The CDR3 runs to 12 residues. CDR3 amino acids: CSGGGLYNEQFF. Here the CDR3 DNA reads TGTTCGGGCGGGGGGCTTTACAATGAGCAGTTCTTC.

The rearrangement joins TRBV19 to TRBJ1-1; 9 nucleotides align to TRBD1. The CDR3 covers 15 residues. J was trimmed by 1 base and V by 3 bases; bases with no gene match: 3. The V gene's germline CDR1 is LNHDA and CDR2 SQIVND (reference sequence). The CDR3 nucleotides read TGTGCCAGTAGTATCCCGACAGGGGGGAACACTGAAGCTTTCTTT. Translating gives CASSIPTGGNTEAFF.

The chain joins TRBV18 to TRBJ1-5; 9 bases line up with TRBD1. This CDR3 is built from 15 residues. CDR1 and CDR2 (germline): KGHSH, LQKENI. Unmatched junction bases numbered 3, after V lost 6 bases and J lost 0 bases. The CDR3 sequence: CASSGDRVSNQPQHF. The DNA for the CDR3 is TGTGCCAGCTCTGGGGACAGGGTTAGCAATCAGCCCCAGCATTTT.

The gene calls are TRBV4-2 and TRBJ2-4; D is uncertain. V was shortened by 4 bases and J by 0 bases, with 13 bases between the two germline ends. Germline CDR1 is LGHNA and CDR2 is YNFKEQ. The length of the CDR3 is 16 residues. The CDR3 region has the DNA TGTGCCAGCAGCCCCCCCAGGTCGTTAGCCAAAAACATTCAGTACTTC. It yields the protein CASSPPRSLAKNIQYF.